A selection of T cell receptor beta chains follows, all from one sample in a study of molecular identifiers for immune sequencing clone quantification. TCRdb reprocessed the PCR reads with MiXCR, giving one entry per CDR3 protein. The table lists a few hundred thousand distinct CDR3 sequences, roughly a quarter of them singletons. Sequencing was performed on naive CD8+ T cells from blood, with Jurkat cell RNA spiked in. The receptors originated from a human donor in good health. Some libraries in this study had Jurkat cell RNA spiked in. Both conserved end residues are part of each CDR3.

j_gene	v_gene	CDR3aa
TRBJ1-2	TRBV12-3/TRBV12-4	CASSLVEGNSNYGYTF
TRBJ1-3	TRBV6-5	CASSKLNEGNTIYF
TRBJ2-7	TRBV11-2	CASSLVIWGKAHEQYF
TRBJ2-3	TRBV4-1	CASSPSDAPRTDTQYF
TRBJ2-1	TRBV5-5	CASSNQGGSYNEQFF
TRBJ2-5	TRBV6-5	CATSGTSGLQETQYF
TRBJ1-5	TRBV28	CASSPAPTGGNQPQHF
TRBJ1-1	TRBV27	CASKQGVAEAFF
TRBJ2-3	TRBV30	CAWSVPRDTQYF
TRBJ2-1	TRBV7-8	CASSSSGGPFYNEQFF
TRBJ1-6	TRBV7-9	CASSFRDRVSLDNSPLHF
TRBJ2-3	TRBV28	CASSLSGTEDTQYF
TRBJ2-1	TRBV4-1	CASSQGVGGALFF
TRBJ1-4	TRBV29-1	CSVTGGQEEKLFF
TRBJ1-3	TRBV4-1	CASSQDLQYGNTIYF
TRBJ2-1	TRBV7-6	CASSLAGLAGHNEQFF
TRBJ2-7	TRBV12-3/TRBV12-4	CASSPFSPHEQYF
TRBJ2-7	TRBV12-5	CASGPPSSYEQYF
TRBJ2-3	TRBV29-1	CGVSKRGASTDTQYF
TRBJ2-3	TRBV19	CASSSLTGVPDTQYF
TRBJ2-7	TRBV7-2	CASSLGQLYEQYF
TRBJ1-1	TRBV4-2	CASSQDSYGGTEAFF
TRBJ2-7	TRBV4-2	CASSQRWASYEQYF
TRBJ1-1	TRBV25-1	CASSGPQSWTEAFF
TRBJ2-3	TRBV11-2	CASSSETGPRPDTQYF
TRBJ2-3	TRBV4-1	CASSQSTSGGFSDTQYF
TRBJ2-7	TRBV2	CASTPQGTRPYEQYF
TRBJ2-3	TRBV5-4	CASSSTSDTQYF
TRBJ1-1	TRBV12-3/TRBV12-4	CASSLGGGEAFF
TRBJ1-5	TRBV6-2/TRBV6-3	CASSYSRGSNQPQHF
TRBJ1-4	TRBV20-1	CSALHPLRAATNEKLFF
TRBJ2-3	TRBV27	CASSLFGGAFADTQYF
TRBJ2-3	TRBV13	CASSAIYGREDTQYF
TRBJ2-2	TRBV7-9	CASSLPGLARNTGELFF
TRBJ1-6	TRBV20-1	CSARDQEPFPLHF